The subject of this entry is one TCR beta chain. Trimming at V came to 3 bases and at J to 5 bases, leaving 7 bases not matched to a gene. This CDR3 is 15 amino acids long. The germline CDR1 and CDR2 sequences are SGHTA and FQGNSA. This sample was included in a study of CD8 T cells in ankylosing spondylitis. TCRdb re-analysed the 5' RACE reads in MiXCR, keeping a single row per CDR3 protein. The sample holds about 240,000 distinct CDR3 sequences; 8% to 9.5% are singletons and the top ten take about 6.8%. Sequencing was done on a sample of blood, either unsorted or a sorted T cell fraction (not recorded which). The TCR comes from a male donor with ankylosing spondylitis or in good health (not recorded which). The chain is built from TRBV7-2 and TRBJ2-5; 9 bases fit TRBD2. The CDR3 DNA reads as TGTGCCAGCAGCTTCCGCGGGCGGGAGGGGGAGACCCAGTACTTC. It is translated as CASSFRGREGETQYF.